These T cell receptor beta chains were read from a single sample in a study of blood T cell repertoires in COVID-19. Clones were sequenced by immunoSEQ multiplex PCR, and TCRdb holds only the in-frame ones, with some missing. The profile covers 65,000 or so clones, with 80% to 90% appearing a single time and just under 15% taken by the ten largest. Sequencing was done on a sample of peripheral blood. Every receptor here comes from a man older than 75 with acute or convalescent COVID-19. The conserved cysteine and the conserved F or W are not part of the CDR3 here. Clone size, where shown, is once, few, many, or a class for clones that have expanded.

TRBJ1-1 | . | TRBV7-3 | ASSSGLPNTEAF
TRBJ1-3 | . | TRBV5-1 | ASRTGQGGGNTIY
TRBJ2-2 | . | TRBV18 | ASSPQQTTGELF
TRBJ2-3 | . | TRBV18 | ASSPDRTSTDTQY
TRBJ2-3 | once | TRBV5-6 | ASSFRLAGGPPDTQY
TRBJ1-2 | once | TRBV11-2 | ASSYKTFDRASNYGYT
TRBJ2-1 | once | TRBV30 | AWSVGRAGEQF
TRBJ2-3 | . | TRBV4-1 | ASSQDGGSLPDTQY
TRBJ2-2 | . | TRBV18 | ASSSTDMNTGELF
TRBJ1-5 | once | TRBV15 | ATSRVSGMGNQPQH
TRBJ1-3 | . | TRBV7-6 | ASSFAPTGSQNTIY
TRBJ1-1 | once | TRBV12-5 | ASGNSTMNTEAF
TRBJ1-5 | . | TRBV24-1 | ATINAGGACGSNQPQH
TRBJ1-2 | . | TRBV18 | ASSPDSLLVET
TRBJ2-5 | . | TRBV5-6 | ASSLWGLENQETQY
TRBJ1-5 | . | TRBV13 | ASSSQGSNQPQH
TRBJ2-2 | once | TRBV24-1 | ATSEGQGAIVSGELF
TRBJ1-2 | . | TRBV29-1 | SVQGTGIGYT
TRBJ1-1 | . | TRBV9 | ASSANRGYTEAF
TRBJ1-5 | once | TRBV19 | ASSTRQGAQGNQPQH
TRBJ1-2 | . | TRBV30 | AWTPIAGGYT
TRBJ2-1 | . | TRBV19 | ASSKDSLNEQF
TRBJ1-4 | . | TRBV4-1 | ASSRTGVGNEKLF
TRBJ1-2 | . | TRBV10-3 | AISESQGGEGYT
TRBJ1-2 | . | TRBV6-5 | ALRQGVGYGYT
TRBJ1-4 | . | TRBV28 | ASSLFGGKLF
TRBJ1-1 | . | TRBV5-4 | ASSPSSTSTEAF
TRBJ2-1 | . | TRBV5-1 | ASSLVGTSGVYNEQF
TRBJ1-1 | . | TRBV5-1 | ASSLGTGVTEAF
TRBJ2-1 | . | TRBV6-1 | ASSDFGTGGPLEQF
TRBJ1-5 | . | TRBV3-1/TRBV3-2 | ASSRQNSNQPQH
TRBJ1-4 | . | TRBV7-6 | ASSLVGTGRTNEKLF